This T cell receptor (beta chain) comes out of a study of pediatric ulcerative colitis. Study summary: Ulcerative colitis patients had pancolitis or left-sided colitis, with confirming histology.

Samples were sequenced at Survey level, maximum 500,000 reads. Repertoires were generated with immunoSEQ multiplex PCR, while TCRdb's copy carries only in-frame clones and drops some. Among 50,000 to 65,000 clones listed, around 85% were seen once. Colonoscopy and blood draw happened at the same time. This CDR3 is built from 15 residues. Germline-derived CDR1 and CDR2 are SGHRS and YFSETQ. Trimming at V came to 4 bases and at J to 4 bases, leaving 7 bases not matched to a gene. The source of this sequence is a boy younger than 18 with severe ulcerative colitis. The rearrangement links TRBV5-1 to TRBJ2-7, with TRBD2 matching over 11 bases. Sequencing was carried out using blood. The CDR3 bases are TGCGCCAGCAGCCCAGCCGGGACTAGCGGATACGAGCAGTACTTC. It codes for CASSPAGTSGYEQYF.